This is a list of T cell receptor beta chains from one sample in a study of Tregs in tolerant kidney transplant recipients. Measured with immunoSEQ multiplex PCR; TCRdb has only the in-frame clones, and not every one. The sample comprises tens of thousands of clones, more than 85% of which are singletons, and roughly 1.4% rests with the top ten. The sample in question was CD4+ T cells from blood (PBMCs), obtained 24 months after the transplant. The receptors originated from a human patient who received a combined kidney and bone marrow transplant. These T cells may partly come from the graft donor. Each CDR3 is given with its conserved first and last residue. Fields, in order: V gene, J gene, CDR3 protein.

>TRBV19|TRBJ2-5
CASSIDRLAGVPHQETQYF
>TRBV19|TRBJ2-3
CASSMAGRSADTQYF
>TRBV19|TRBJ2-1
CASRPNWRRPGDEQFF
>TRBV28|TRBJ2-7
CASSSRVPGYEQYF
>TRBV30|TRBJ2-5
CAWSVRITGFGTQYF
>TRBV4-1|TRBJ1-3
CASSQERSSGNTIYF
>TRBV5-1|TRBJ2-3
CASSLAQVGTDTQYF
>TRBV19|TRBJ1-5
CSAGGYSNQPQHF
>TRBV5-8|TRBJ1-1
CASSWMTGENTEAFF
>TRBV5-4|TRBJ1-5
CASSQRPGGDQPQHF
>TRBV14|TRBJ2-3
CASSLRGGRTDTQYF
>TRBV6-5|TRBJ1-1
CASSYSGSTEAFF
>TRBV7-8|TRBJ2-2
CASREGERETGELFF
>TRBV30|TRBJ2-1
CACAPTGTSGNNEQFF
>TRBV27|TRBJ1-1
CASSPGQNTEAFF
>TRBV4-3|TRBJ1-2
CASSQVFLSSYGYTF
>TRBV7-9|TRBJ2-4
CASSLRSTYIQYF
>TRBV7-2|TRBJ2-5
CASSPLSQETQYF
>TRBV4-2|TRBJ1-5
CASSQATGVGSQPQHF
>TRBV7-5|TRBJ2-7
CVRSPSAGGDYEQYF
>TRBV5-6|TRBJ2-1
CASSLGLSGREQFF
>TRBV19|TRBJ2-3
CASSTGLAGAFTDTQYF
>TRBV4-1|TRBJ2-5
CASSQVIGLSGTQYF
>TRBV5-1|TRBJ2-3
CASSLTNRGLTDTQYF
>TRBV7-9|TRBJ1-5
CASSHRDSNQPQHF